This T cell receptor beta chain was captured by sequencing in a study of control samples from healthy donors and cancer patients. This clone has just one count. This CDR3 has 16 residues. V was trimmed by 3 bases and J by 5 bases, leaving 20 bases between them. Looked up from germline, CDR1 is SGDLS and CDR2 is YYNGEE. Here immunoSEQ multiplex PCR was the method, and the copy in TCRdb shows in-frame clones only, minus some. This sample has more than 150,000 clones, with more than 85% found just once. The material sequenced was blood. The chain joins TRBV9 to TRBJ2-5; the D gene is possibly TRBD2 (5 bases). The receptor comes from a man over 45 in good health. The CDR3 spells CASSDQLLPEEETQYF. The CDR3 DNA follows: TGTGCCAGCAGCGACCAACTCCTCCCGGAGGAGGAGACCCAGTACTTC. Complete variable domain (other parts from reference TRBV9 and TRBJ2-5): DSGVTQTPKHLITATGQRVTLRCSPRSGDLSVYWYQQSLDQGLQFLIQYYNGEERAKGNILERFSAQQFPDLHSELNLSSLELGDSALYFCASSDQLLPEEETQYFGPGTRLLVL.